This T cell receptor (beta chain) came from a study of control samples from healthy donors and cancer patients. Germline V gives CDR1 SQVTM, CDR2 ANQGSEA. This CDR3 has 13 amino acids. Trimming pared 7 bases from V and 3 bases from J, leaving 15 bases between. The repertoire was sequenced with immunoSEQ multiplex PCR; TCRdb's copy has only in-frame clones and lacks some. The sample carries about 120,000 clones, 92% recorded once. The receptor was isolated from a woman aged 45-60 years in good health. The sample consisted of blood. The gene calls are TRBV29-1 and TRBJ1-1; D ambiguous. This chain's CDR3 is CSASLRTDTEAFF. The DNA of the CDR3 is TGCAGCGCGTCTCTCCGAACCGACACTGAAGCTTTCTTT.